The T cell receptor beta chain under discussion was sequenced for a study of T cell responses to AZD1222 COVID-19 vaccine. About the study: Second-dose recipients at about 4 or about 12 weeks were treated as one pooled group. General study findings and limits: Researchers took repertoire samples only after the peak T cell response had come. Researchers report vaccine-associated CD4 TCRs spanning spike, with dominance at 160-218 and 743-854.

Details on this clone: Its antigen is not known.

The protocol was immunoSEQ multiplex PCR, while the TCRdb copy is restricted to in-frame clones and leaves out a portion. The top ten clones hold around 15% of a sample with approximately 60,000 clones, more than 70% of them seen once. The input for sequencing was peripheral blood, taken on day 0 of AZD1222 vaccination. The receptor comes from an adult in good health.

The CDR3 sequence is CASSLDINAEAFF. The CDR3 nucleotides read TGCGCCAGCAGCCTCGATATTAACGCTGAAGCTTTCTTT. The gene calls are TRBV5-1 and TRBJ1-1; D remains ambiguous. Germline CDR1 SGHRS, CDR2 YFSETQ. V lost 4 bases and J lost 6, with 13 bases in between. The CDR3 sequence is 13 residues long.